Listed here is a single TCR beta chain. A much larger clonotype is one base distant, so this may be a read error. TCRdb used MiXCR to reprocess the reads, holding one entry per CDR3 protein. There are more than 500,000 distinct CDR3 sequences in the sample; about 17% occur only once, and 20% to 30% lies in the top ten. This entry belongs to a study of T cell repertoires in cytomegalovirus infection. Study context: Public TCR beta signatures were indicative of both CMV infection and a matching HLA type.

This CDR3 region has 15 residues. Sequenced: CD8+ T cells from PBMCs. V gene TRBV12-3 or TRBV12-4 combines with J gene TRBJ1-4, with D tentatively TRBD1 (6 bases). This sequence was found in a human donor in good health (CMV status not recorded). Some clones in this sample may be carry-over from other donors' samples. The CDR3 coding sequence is TGTGCCAGCAGTTTAGCGGGGGCGACTAATGAAAGACTGTTTTTT. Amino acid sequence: CASSLAGATNERLFF.